This TCR beta chain was sequenced for a study of OX40 agonist ivuxolimab in advanced cancers. The CDR3 totals 14 residues. Trimming at V came to 3 bases and at J to 8 bases, leaving 3 bases not matched to a gene. CDR1 is SQVTM and CDR2 is ANQGSEA in the germline V gene. Points from the study as a whole: CD4+ and CD8+ blood T cells expanded clonally by week 6 at 0.1 to 3.0 mg/kg. Patients who responded partially at 0.1-3.0 mg/kg showed clonal expansion ranking among the lowest.

Points on this clone: What it recognizes is unknown.

Here immunoSEQ multiplex PCR was the method, and the copy in TCRdb shows in-frame clones only, minus some. The sample records tens of thousands of clones, almost 90% being singletons. The genes are TRBV29-1 and TRBJ2-1; 14 nucleotides align to TRBD2. The sample was CD4+ or CD8+ T cells sorted from blood, taken in a trial of the OX40 agonist ivuxolimab. The sequence was collected from an adult with an advanced solid tumor such as melanoma, head and neck, liver or kidney cancer. CDR3: CSVEGLAGAYEQFF. The DNA for the CDR3 is TGCAGCGTTGAGGGACTAGCGGGAGCGTATGAGCAGTTCTTC.